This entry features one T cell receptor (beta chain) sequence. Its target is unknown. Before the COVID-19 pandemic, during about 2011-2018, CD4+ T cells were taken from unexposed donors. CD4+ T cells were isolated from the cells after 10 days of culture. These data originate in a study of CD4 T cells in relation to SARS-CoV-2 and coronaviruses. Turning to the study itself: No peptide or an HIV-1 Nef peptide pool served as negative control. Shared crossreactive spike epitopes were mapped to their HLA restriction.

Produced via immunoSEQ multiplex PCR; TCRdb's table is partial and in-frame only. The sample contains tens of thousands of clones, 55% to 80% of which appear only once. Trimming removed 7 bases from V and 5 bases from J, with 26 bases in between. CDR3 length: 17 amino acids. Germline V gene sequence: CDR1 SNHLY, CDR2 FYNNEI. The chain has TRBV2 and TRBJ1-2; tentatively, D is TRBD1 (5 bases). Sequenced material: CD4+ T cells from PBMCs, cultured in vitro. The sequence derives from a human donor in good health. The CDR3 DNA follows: TGTGCCAGCACTCTCGGCAGGGTGGGAGGGGTGGTGTATGGCTACACCTTC. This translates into CASTLGRVGGVVYGYTF.